These 25 T cell receptor beta chains came from one sample sequenced in a study of blood T cell repertoires in COVID-19. The method was immunoSEQ multiplex PCR; TCRdb's version includes in-frame clones alone and lacks a portion of them. The sample yields about 190,000 clones, approximately 90% seen once. Sequenced material: peripheral blood. The receptors derive from a woman in her forties who had recovered from COVID-19.

The genes are TRBV5-1 and TRBJ2-1, with 7 positions matching TRBD2. CDR1 is SGHRS and CDR2 is YFSETQ in the germline V gene. V lost 0 bases and J lost 1; bases outside the gene matches: 4. The CDR3 runs 16 residues. The CDR3 nucleotides are TGCGCCAGCAGCTTGGGGGAGGGGCCGTCCTACAATGAGCAGTTCTTC. Amino acids: CASSLGEGPSYNEQFF.

This chain connects TRBV7-9 to TRBJ1-2, with D tentatively TRBD1 (6 bases). The CDR3 sequence is 12 residues long. Trimming left V 4 bases short and J 6 bases short, with 9 bases between. Germline V lookup: CDR1 SEHNR, CDR2 FQNEAQ (reference sequence). Here the CDR3 reads CASSSYRDGYTF. The DNA of the CDR3 is TGTGCCAGCAGCTCCTACAGGGATGGCTACACCTTC.

The chain combines TRBV19 with TRBJ1-6; no clear D gene. This CDR3 region has 16 residues. The V end lost 7 bases, the J end lost 3 bases, and 16 bases lay between the germline ends. Germline V lookup: CDR1 LNHDA, CDR2 SQIVND (reference sequence). The CDR3 nucleotides read TGTGCCAGTACCACCCGGGCGGGTTTCTATAATTCACCCCTCCACTTT. Translation gives CASTTRAGFYNSPLHF. The full variable domain, in which reference TRBV19 and TRBJ1-6 provide the parts outside the CDR3, is DGGITQSPKYLFRKEGQNVTLSCEQNLNHDAMYWYRQDPGQGLRLIYYSQIVNDFQKGDIAEGYSVSREKKESFPLTVTSAQKNPTAFYLCASTTRAGFYNSPLHFGNGTRLTVT.

This chain joins TRBV9 and TRBJ2-3; D possibly corresponds to TRBD1 (6 bases). The CDR3 is 16 amino acids. Trimming stripped 0 bases from V and 0 bases from J, with 11 bases between. Germline assignment: CDR1 SGDLS and CDR2 YYNGEE. CDR3 sequence (DNA): TGTGCCAGCAGCGTAGAGGGACAACTTAGCACAGATACGCAGTATTTT. Translated, it gives CASSVEGQLSTDTQYF.

The chain joins TRBV24-1 to TRBJ2-5; TRBD1 matches at 9 bases. V was pared by 4 bases and J by 5 bases, with 10 bases of the junction left unmatched. From germline, CDR1 is KGHDR and CDR2 SFDVKD. This CDR3 region has 16 residues. In DNA, the CDR3 is TGTGCCACCAGTGACTCGTGGACAGGGGCAGGGGAGACCCAGTACTTC. Residues: CATSDSWTGAGETQYF.

The CDR3 reads CASSLQGTNSPLHF. The DNA for the CDR3 is TGTGCCAGCAGCTTGCAGGGTACGAATTCACCCCTCCACTTT. The J gene is TRBJ1-6, the V gene TRBV5-4, with D perhaps matching TRBD1 (5 bases). The CDR3 is 14 residues long. Germline V gene sequence: CDR1 SGHNT, CDR2 YYREEE (reference sequence). The germline V and J ends were trimmed by 1 base and 7 bases, with 9 bases remaining between them.

The chain employs TRBV4-2 and TRBJ2-1; the match to TRBD1 covers 7 bases. The CDR3 has 16 amino acids. Germline loops: CDR1 LGHNA, CDR2 YNFKEQ. Germline trimming cut 0 bases from V and 4 bases from J; bases unmatched to any gene: 6. In DNA form, the CDR3 reads TGTGCCAGCAGCCAAGATGCAGGGGGAGCTTACAATGAGCAGTTCTTC. Amino acids: CASSQDAGGAYNEQFF.

The chain links TRBV3-1 (or the pseudogene TRBV3-2) to TRBJ2-2; a possible D gene is TRBD2 (5 bases). Germline V gene data show CDR1 as LGHDT and CDR2 as YNNKEL (reference sequence). Trimming took 5 bases from V and 7 from J, leaving 8 bases between them. CDR3 length equals 12 residues. The chain's CDR3 is CASSSSGGELFF. In nucleotides, the CDR3 is TGTGCCAGCAGCTCGAGCGGCGGGGAGCTGTTTTTT.

The chain recombines TRBV5-1 with TRBJ1-2; D remains ambiguous. Germline CDR1 SGHRS, CDR2 YFSETQ. Trimming cost V 4 bases and J 1 base, with 11 bases left between them. This CDR3 has 14 amino acids. This CDR3 reads CASSPNEFNYGYTF. In nucleotides, the CDR3 is TGCGCCAGCAGCCCGAACGAGTTTAACTATGGCTACACCTTC. The full variable domain, rest sourced from reference TRBV5-1 and TRBJ1-2, is KAGVTQTPRYLIKTRGQQVTLSCSPISGHRSVSWYQQTPGQGLQFLFEYFSETQRNKGNFPGRFSGRQFSNSRSEMNVSTLELGDSALYLCASSPNEFNYGYTFGSGTRLTVV.

The V call is TRBV18, the J call TRBJ2-3; unclear D gene. CDR3 size: 16 residues. With 3 bases removed from V and 1 base from J, the gap between germline ends came to 14 bases. Germline lookup yields CDR1 KGHSH and CDR2 LQKENI. The CDR3 sequence: CASSPIPRGGTDTQYF. The CDR3 region has the DNA TGTGCCAGCTCACCGATACCCCGAGGAGGCACAGATACGCAGTATTTT.

This clone was observed a single time. The chain combines TRBV28 with TRBJ1-3; D unclear. Trimming cost V 2 bases and J 5 bases, with 10 bases left between them. Germline CDR1 and CDR2: MDHEN and SYDVKM. CDR3 length: 14 residues. CDR3 sequence reads: CASSLATSRNTIYF. The CDR3 DNA follows: TGTGCCAGCAGTTTAGCGACATCTAGAAACACCATATATTTT.

This chain links TRBV12-3 or TRBV12-4 with TRBJ2-4, with D tentatively TRBD1 (6 bases). The V end lost 7 bases, the J end lost 7 bases, and 8 bases lay between the germline ends. CDR3 length equals 11 residues. The CDR3 spells CASTQGNIQYF. The CDR3, as DNA: TGTGCCAGCACCCAGGGGAACATTCAGTACTTC.

This clone was detected only once. CDR3 loop: CASSLSASGPNEQFF. The DNA for the CDR3 is TGTGCCAGCAGCTTATCGGCTAGCGGGCCCAATGAGCAGTTCTTC. The rearrangement uses TRBV11-3 and TRBJ2-1, with 8 bases aligning to TRBD2. Trimming cost V 2 bases and J 6 bases; bases outside gene matches: 6. The CDR3 sequence is 15 residues long. The germline V gene encodes CDR1 SGHNT and CDR2 YENEEA.

This sequence joins TRBV28 and TRBJ1-1; TRBD1 is a possible D gene (6 bases). Germline assignment: CDR1 MDHEN and CDR2 SYDVKM. This CDR3 is 16 amino acids long. Deletions cut 5 bases from V and 0 bases from J, with 16 bases between. The CDR3 reads CASSPSWQGMNTEAFF. DNA of the CDR3: TGTGCCAGCAGTCCTTCGTGGCAGGGGATGAACACTGAAGCTTTCTTT.

V gene TRBV18 combines with J gene TRBJ1-5, with D unresolved. CDR3 length: 17 residues. Trimming took off 4 bases at V and 3 bases at J, with 19 bases between the two ends. Germline CDR1 is KGHSH and CDR2 is LQKENI. The CDR3 loop reads CASSQNVAGTSNQPQHF. The CDR3 bases are TGTGCCAGCTCACAGAACGTCGCAGGTACTTCCAATCAGCCCCAGCATTTT.

The genes are TRBV19 and TRBJ2-7; weak D call: TRBD2 (6 bases). Trimming left V 5 bases short and J 0 bases short, with 17 bases between. Germline CDR1 reads LNHDA; CDR2 reads SQIVND (reference sequence). The length of the CDR3 is 16 residues. CDR3 sequence reads: CASSPGVRRDSYEQYF. CDR3 in DNA: TGTGCCAGTAGTCCCGGTGTGCGGAGGGACTCCTACGAGCAGTACTTC. The full variable domain, rest sourced from reference TRBV19 and TRBJ2-7, is DGGITQSPKYLFRKEGQNVTLSCEQNLNHDAMYWYRQDPGQGLRLIYYSQIVNDFQKGDIAEGYSVSREKKESFPLTVTSAQKNPTAFYLCASSPGVRRDSYEQYFGPGTRLTVT.

This chain links TRBV28 with TRBJ2-6, with 7 bases matching TRBD2. There are 15 residues in the CDR3. Unmatched junction bases numbered 5, after V lost 5 bases and J lost 4 bases. Germline assignment: CDR1 MDHEN and CDR2 SYDVKM. CDR3 loop: CASSTPAGGANVLTF. CDR3 sequence (DNA): TGTGCCAGCAGTACCCCAGCGGGGGGGGCCAACGTCCTGACTTTC.

As for this clone: This same CDR3 is encoded by further DNA sequences in the sample. This chain connects TRBV12-3 or TRBV12-4 to TRBJ2-1; a weak D match, TRBD1 (5 bases). The V gene lost 3 bases and the J gene lost 8 bases, with 5 bases spanning the gap. This CDR3 is 11 amino acids long. Written as DNA, the CDR3 is TGTGCCAGCAGTTTGGGGCATGAGCAGTTCTTC. This gives the protein CASSLGHEQFF.

V gene TRBV7-8 combines with J gene TRBJ2-7, with 7 bases aligning to TRBD2. V shed 5 bases, J shed 1 base, and the junction held 11 bases outside the gene matches. The CDR3 runs to 16 residues. CDR1 and CDR2 from the germline V gene are SGHVS and FQNEAQ. Here the CDR3 DNA reads TGTGCCAGCAGCACCCCATCTAGCGGAGGATCCTACGAGCAGTACTTC. This encodes CASSTPSSGGSYEQYF.

The chain joins TRBV3-1 (or the pseudogene TRBV3-2) to TRBJ2-3; D unclear. Germline CDR1 LGHDT, CDR2 YNNKEL (reference sequence). The V end was cut by 3 bases, the J end by 0 bases, with 10 bases between. CDR3 size: 15 residues. CDR3 nucleotide sequence: TGTGCCAGCAGCCACCCCGTCGGTAGCACAGATACGCAGTATTTT. This sequence encodes CASSHPVGSTDTQYF.

The chain carries TRBV6-5 and TRBJ1-2; D possibly corresponds to TRBD1 (5 bases). The germline gives CDR1 MNHEY, CDR2 SVGAGI. The V end lost 6 bases, the J end lost 4 bases, and 6 bases lay between the germline ends. This CDR3 is 11 amino acids long. Here the CDR3 DNA reads TGTGCCAGCAGCCAGGGCTATGGCTACACCTTC. It specifies CASSQGYGYTF.

The V call is TRBV5-1, the J call TRBJ2-7; the match to TRBD1 covers 9 bases. V gave up 4 bases and J gave up 5 bases; unmatched junction bases: 10. This CDR3 has 15 amino acids. Per germline, CDR1 SGHRS and CDR2 YFSETQ. CDR3 nucleotide sequence: TGCGCCAGCAGCACCTCGGACAGGGGAGTCCACGAGCAGTACTTC. It is translated as CASSTSDRGVHEQYF.

The chain joins TRBV2 to TRBJ1-5, with 10 bases lining up with TRBD1. CDR1 is SNHLY and CDR2 is FYNNEI in the germline V gene. The CDR3 is made up of 18 amino acids. V shed 6 bases and J 2 bases; nucleotides not matched to a gene: 13. In DNA form, the CDR3 reads TGTGCCAGCAGCTGGACCGGGACAGGGGATTTAGGCAATCAGCCCCAGCATTTT. Protein sequence: CASSWTGTGDLGNQPQHF. The full variable domain, rest sourced from reference TRBV2 and TRBJ1-5, is EPEVTQTPSHQVTQMGQEVILRCVPISNHLYFYWYRQILGQKVEFLVSFYNNEISEKSEIFDDQFSVERPDGSNFTLKIRSTKLEDSAMYFCASSWTGTGDLGNQPQHFGDGTRLSIL.

The chain combines TRBV4-3 with TRBJ1-2; 10 bases align to TRBD1. V lost 1 base and J lost 6; bases outside the gene matches: 5. Germline V gene lookup returns CDR1 LGHNA and CDR2 YSLEER. The length of the CDR3 is 15 residues. CDR3 DNA sequence: TGCGCCAGCAGCCAAGGGGGACAGGGGTATGATGGCTACACCTTC. Amino acid sequence: CASSQGGQGYDGYTF.

The rearrangement joins TRBV7-8 to TRBJ2-5; 9 bases map to TRBD2. CDR1 is SGHVS, CDR2 FQNEAQ, per germline. CDR3 length: 13 amino acids. V gave up 4 bases and J gave up 13 bases; unmatched junction bases: 10. Written as DNA, the CDR3 is TGTGCCAGCAGCTACAGCGGGAGGAGTTCTGGGTACTTC. It translates to CASSYSGRSSGYF.